This TCR beta chain is drawn from a study of blood T cell repertoires in COVID-19. In the study overall: Spain, Italy and the United States supplied samples that represented acute and convalescent COVID-19. T cells, B-cell-depleted T cells, or PBMCs supplied cDNA or gDNA.

This clone was detected a few times. At one end, the junction sequence differs from germline, possibly due to a read error. CDR1 and CDR2 from the germline V gene are MNHEY and SVGEGT. This CDR3 spans 11 amino acids. Per the authors' pipeline: Nucleated cell number was recorded as an estimate derived from reference gene primer amplification. Repertoires were generated with immunoSEQ multiplex PCR, while TCRdb's copy carries only in-frame clones and drops some. That table supplies the V and J calls and clone size; D and trimming were determined from the DNA. Of some 86,000 clones listed, approximately 88% are singletons.

This clonotype was sampled from a woman at least 80 years old with active or convalescent COVID-19. The sample comprised peripheral blood. The chain joins TRBV6-2 or TRBV6-3 to TRBJ2-5; tentatively, D is TRBD1 (6 bases). The DNA for the CDR3 is TGTGCCAGCAGTTCACCGGGACAATCACACTTC. Translated: CASSSPGQSHF.